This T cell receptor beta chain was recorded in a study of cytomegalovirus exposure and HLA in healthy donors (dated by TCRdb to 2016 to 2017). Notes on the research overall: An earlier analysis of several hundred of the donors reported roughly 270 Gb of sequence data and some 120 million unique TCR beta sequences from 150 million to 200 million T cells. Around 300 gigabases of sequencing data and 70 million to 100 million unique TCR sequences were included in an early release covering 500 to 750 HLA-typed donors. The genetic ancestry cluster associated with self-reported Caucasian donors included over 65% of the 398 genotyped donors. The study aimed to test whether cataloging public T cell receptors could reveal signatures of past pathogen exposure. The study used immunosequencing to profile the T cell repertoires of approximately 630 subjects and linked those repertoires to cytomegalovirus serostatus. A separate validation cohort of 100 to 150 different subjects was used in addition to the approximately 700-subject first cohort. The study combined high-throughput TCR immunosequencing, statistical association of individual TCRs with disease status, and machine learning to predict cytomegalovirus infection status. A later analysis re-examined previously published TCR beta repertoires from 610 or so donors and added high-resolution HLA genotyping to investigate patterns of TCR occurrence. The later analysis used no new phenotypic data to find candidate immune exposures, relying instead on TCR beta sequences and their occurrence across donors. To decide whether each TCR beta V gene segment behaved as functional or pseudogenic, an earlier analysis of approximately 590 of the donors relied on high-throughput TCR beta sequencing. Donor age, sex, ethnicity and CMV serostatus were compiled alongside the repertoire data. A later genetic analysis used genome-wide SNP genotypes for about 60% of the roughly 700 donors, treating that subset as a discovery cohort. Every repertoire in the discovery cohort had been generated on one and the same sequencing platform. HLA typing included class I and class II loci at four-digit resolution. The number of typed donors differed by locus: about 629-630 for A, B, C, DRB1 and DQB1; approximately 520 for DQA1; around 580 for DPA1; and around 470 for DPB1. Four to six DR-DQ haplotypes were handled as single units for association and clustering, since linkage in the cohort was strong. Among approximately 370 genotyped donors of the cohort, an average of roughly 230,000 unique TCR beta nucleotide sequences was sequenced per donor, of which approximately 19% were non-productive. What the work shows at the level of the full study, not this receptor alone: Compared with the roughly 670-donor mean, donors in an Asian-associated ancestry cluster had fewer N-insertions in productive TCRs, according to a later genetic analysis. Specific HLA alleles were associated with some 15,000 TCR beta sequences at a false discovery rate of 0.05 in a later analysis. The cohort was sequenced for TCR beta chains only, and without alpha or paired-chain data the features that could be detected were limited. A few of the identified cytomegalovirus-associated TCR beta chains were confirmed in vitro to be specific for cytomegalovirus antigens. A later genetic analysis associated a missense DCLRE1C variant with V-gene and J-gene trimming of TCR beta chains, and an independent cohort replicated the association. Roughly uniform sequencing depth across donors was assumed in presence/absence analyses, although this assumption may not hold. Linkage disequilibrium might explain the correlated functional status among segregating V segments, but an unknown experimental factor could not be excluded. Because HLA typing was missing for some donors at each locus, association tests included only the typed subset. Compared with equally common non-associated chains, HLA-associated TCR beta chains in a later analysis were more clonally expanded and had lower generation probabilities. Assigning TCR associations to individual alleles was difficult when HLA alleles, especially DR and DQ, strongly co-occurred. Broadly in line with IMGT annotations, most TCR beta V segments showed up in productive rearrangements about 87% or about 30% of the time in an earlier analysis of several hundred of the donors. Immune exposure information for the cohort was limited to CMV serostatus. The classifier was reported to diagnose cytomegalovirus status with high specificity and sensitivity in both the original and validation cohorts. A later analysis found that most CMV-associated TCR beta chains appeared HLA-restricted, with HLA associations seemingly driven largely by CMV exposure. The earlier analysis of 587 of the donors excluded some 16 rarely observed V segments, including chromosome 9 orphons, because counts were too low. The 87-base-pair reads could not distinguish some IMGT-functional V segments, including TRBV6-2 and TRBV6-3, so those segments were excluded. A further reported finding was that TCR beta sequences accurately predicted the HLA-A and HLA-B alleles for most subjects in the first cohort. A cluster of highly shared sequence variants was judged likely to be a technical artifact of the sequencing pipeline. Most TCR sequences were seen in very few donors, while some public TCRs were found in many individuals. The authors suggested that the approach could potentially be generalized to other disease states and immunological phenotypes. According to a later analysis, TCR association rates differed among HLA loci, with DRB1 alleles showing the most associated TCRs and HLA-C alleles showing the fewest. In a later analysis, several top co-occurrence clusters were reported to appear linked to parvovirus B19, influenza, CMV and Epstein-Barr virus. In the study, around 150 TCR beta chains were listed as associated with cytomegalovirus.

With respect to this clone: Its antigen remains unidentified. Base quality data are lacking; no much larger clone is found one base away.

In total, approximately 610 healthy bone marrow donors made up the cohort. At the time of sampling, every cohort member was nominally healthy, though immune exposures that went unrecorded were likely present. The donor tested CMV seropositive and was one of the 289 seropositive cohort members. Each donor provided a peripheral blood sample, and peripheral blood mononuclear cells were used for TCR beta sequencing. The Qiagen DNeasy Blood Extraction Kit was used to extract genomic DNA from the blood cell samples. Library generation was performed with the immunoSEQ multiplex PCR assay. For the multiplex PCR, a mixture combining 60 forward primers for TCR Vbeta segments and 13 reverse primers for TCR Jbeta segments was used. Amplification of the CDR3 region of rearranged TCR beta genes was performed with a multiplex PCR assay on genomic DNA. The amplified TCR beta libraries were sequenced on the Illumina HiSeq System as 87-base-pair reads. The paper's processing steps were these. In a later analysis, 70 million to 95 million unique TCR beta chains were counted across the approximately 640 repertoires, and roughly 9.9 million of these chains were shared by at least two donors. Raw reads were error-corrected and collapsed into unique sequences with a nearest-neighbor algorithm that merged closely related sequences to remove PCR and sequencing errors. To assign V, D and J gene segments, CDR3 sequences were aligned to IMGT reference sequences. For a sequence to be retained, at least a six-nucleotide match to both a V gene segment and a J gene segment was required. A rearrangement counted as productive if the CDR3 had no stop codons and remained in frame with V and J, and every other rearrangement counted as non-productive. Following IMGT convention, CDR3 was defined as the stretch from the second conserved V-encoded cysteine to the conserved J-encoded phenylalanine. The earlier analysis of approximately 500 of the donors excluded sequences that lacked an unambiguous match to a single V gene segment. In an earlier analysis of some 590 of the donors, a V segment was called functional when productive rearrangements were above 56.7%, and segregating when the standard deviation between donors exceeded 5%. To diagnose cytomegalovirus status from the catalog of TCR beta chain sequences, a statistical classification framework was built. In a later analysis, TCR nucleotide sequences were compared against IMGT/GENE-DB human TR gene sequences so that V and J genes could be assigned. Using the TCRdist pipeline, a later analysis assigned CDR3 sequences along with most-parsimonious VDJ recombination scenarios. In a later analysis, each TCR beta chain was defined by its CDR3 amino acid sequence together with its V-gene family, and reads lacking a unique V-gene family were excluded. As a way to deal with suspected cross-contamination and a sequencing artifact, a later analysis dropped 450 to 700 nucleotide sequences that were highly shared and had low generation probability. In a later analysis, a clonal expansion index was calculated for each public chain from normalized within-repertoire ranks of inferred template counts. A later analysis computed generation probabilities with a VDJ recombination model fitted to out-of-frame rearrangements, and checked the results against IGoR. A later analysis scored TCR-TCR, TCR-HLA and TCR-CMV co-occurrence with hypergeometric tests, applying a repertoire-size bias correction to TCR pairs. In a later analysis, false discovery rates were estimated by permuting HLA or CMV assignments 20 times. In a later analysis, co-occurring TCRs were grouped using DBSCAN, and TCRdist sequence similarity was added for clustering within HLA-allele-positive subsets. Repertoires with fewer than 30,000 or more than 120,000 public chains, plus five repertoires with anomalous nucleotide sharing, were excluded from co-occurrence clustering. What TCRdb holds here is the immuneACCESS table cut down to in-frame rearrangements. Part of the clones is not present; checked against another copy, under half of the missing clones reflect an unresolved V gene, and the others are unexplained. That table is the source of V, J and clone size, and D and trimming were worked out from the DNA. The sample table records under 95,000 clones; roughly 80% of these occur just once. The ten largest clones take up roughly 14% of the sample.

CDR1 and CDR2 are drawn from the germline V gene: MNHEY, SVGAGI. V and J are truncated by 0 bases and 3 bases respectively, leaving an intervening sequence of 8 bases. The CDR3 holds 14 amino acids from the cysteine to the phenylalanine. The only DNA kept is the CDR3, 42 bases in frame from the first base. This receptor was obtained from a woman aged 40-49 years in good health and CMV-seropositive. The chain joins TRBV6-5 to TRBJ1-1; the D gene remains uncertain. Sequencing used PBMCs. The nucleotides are TGTGCCAGCAGTTACTCGACGGGATACACTGAAGCTTTCTTT. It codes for CASSYSTGYTEAFF.